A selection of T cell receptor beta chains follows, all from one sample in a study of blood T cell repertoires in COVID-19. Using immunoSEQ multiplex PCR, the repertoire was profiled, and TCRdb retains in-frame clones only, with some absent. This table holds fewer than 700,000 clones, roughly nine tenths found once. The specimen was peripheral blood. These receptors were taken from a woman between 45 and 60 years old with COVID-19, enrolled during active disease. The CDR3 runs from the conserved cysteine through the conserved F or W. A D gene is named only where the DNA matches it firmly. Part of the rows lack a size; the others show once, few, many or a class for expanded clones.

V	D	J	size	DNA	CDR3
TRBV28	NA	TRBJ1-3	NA	TGTGTGGTAGAGACTGGAAACACCATATATTTT	CVVETGNTIYF
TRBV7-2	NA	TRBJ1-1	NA	TGTGCCAGCAGCTTCCTGACAGGCCTGGAAGCTTTCTTT	CASSFLTGLEAFF
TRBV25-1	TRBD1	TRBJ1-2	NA	TGTGCCAGCACCGGAGCCAGGGCAGGGGGCGGCTACACCTTC	CASTGARAGGGYTF
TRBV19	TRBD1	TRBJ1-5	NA	TGTGCCAGTAGTATAACCGGTCGAGGGGGCAGGCAGCCCCAGCATTTT	CASSITGRGGRQPQHF
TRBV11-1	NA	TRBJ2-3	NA	TGTGCCAGCAGCCTAGGCTGGACAAGTACGCAGTATTTT	CASSLGWTSTQYF
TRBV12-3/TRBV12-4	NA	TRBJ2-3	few	TGTGCCAGCAGGACGGACTTTACGCAGTATTTT	CASRTDFTQYF
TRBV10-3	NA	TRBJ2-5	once	TGTGCCACCTCGACAGAAACACAAGAGACCCAGTACTTC	CATSTETQETQYF
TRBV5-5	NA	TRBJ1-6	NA	TGTGCCAGCAGCTTGGAAACCAGGAATTCACCCCTCCACTTT	CASSLETRNSPLHF
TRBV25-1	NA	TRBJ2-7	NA	TGTGCCAGCAGTGACCCCCGACAGAGCTCCTACGAGCAGTACTTC	CASSDPRQSSYEQYF
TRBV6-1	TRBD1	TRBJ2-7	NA	TGTGCCAGCAGTGAAAGACAGGGAGCCTACGAGCAGTACTTC	CASSERQGAYEQYF
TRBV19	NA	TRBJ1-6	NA	TGTGCCAGTAGTATTGCCAGGGAATATTCACCCCTCCACTTT	CASSIAREYSPLHF
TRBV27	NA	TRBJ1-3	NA	TGTGCCAGCAGTTCGCTCGTTAGCTCTGGAAACACCATATATTTT	CASSSLVSSGNTIYF
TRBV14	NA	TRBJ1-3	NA	TGTGCCAGCAGCCCCCACAGGGAGTTACGCACCATATATTTT	CASSPHRELRTIYF
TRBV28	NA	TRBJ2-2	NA	TGTGCCAGCAATCCGGGGGCGAACACCGGGGAGCTGTTTTTT	CASNPGANTGELFF
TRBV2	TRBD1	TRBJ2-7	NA	TGTGCCAGCCGGGACAGGATTTACGAGCAGTACTTC	CASRDRIYEQYF
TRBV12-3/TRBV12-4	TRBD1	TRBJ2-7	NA	TGTGCCAGCAGCCTCAGGGGGCGCATCGAGCAGTACTTC	CASSLRGRIEQYF
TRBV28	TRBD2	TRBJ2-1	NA	TGTGCCAGTCGGACTAGCGGAGACAATGAGCAGTTCTTC	CASRTSGDNEQFF
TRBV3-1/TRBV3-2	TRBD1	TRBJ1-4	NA	TGTGCCAGCAGCCCGGAGACAGGGAGCAATGAAAAACTGTTTTTT	CASSPETGSNEKLFF
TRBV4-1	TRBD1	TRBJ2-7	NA	TGCGCCAGCAGCCAAGATGACAGGGGATACGAGCAGTACTTC	CASSQDDRGYEQYF
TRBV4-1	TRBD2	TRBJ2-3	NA	TGCGCCAGCAGCTATAGCGGGGGCCAGACAGATACGCAGTATTTT	CASSYSGGQTDTQYF
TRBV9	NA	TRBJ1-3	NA	TGTGCCAGCAGCGTAAAGGCGGGGACTTTATCTGGAAACACCATATATTTT	CASSVKAGTLSGNTIYF
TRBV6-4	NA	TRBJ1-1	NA	TGTGCCAGCAGTGAAGACATAGACACTGAAGCTTTCTTT	CASSEDIDTEAFF
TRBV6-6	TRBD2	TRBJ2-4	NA	TGTGCCAGCAGCCTCCGGGGAGGGGAAAACATTCAGTACTTC	CASSLRGGENIQYF
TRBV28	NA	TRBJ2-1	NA	TGTGCCAGCAGTACAGCTGAGCAGTTCTTC	CASSTAEQFF
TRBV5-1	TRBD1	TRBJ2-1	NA	TGCGCCAGCAGCTTGTTAGGACAGGGGGCAGACGAGCAGTTCTTC	CASSLLGQGADEQFF
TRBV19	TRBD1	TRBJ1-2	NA	TGTGCCACCGCCCCGGGACAGGGGGCTCGTGGCTACACCTTC	CATAPGQGARGYTF
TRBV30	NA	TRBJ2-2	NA	TGTGCCTGGAAGCTGAAGGACAGGAACACCGGGGAGCTGTTTTTT	CAWKLKDRNTGELFF
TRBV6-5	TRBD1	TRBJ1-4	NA	TGTGCCAGCAGCTGGACAGGGGGCGGGGAAAAACTGTTTTTT	CASSWTGGGEKLFF
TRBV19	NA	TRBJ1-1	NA	TGTGCCAGTAGTAAAGCCGGCCAAGGACACGACACTGAAGCTTTCTTT	CASSKAGQGHDTEAFF
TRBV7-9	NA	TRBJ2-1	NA	TGTGCCAGCAGCTTAGGAGTGGGGGGTTCCTACAATGAGCAGTTCTTC	CASSLGVGGSYNEQFF
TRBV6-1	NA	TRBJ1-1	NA	TGTGCCAGCAGTGAAGTGGGGTTGGGGGGTCTGGGAACTTTCTTT	CASSEVGLGGLGTFF
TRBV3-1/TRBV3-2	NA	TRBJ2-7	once	TGTGCCAGCAGCCAAGATCAGGCTTTTGTCAGCGAGCAGTACTTC	CASSQDQAFVSEQYF
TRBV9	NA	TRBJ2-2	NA	TGTGCCAGCAGCCCGAGTGGGGGGGGCGGCGGGGAGCTGTTTTTT	CASSPSGGGGGELFF
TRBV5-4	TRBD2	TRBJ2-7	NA	TGTGCCAGCAGCTTGGAGGCTAGCGGGGGCCTCGGCCAGCAGTACTTC	CASSLEASGGLGQQYF
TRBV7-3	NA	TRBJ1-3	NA	TGTGCCAGCAGCTCCCGAGGGGGAAAGTCTGGAAACACCATATATTTT	CASSSRGGKSGNTIYF
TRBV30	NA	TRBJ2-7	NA	TGTGCCGTGACAGGATTGGGCGAGCAGTACTTC	CAVTGLGEQYF
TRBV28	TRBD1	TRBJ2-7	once	TGTGCCAGCAGTTCCAGCTCCCTTGACAGGGGGCAGTGGGACGAGCAGTACTTC	CASSSSSLDRGQWDEQYF
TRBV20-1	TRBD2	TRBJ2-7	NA	TGCAGTGCTAGTAGGCTAGCGGGTTACGAGCAGTACTTC	CSASRLAGYEQYF
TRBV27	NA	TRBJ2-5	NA	TGTGCCAGCAGTGGGGTCGTGGGGGCGGAGACCCAGTACTTC	CASSGVVGAETQYF
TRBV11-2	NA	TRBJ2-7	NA	TGTGCCAGCAGCTTAGATGTTAACGGGGGGCTACAGTACTTC	CASSLDVNGGLQYF
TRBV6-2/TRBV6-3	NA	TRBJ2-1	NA	TGTGCCAGCAGTTCCCTTACTTACAATGAGCAGTTCTTC	CASSSLTYNEQFF
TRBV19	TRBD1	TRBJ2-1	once	TGTGCCAGTAGTTTCTCCGGGACAGGGTGGTACAATGAGCAGTTCTTC	CASSFSGTGWYNEQFF
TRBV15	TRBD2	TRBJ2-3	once	TGTGCCACCAGCAGATCCATAGCGGGGGATAATACGCAGTATTTT	CATSRSIAGDNTQYF
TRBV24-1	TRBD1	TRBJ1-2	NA	TGTGCCACCAGTGATTCCCAGGGGGTCCGGGAAGGCTACACCTTC	CATSDSQGVREGYTF
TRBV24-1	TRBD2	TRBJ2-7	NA	TGTGCCACCAGCGGGGGGGGGTTTGACGAGCAGTACTTC	CATSGGGFDEQYF
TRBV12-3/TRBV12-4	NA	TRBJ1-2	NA	TGTGCCAGCAGTTTTGGGGAGGGGCTTGGCTACACCTTC	CASSFGEGLGYTF
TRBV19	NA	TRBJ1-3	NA	TGTGCCAGTAGACCTGGACGGGGGAACACCATATATTTT	CASRPGRGNTIYF
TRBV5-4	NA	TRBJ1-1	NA	TGTGCCAGCAGCCTCCCCGGGCAACTGGGGGCCGAAGCTTTCTTT	CASSLPGQLGAEAFF
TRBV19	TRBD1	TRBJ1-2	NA	TGTGCCAGTACCCAGGACAGGGAACACTATGGCTACACCTTC	CASTQDREHYGYTF
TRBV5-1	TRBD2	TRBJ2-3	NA	TGCGCCAGCGGGACTAGCGGGGGGCCGTCGGATACGCAGTATTTT	CASGTSGGPSDTQYF
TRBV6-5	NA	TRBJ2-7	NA	TGTGCCAGCAGGGACATCTCCTACGAGCAGTACTTC	CASRDISYEQYF
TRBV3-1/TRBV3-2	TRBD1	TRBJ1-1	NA	TGTGCCAGCAGCCAAGAGGGACAGGGACCGTACGCTAAAGCTTTCTTT	CASSQEGQGPYAKAFF